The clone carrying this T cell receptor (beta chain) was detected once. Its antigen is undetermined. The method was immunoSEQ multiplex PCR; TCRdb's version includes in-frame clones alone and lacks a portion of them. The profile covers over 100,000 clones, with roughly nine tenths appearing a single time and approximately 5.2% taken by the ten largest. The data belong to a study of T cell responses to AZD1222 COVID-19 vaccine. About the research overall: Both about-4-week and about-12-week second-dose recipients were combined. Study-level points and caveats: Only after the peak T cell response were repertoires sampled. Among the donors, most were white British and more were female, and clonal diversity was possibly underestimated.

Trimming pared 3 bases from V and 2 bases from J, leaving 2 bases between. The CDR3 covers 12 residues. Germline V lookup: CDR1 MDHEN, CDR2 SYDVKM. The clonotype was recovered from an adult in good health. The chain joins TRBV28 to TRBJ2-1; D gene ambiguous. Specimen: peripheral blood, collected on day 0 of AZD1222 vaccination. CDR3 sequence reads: CASSLTYNEQFF. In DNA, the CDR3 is TGTGCCAGCAGTTTGACCTACAATGAGCAGTTCTTC.